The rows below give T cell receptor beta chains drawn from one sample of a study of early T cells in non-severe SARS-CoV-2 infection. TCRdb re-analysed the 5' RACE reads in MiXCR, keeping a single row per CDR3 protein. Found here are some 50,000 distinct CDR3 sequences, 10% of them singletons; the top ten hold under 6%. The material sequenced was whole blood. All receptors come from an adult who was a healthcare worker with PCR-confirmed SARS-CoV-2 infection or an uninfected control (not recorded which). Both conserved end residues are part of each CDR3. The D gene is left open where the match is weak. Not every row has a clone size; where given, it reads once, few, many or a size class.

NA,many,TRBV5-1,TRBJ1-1,CASSSGGASGTEAFF,TGCGCCAGCAGCTCGGGCGGGGCCTCGGGGACTGAAGCTTTCTTT
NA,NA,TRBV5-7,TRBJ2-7,CASSPKVGYEQYF,TGTGCCAGCAGCCCGAAAGTGGGGTACGAGCAGTACTTC
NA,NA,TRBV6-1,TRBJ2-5,CASSVGQRSMETQYF,TGTGCCAGCAGTGTAGGACAACGGTCAATGGAGACCCAGTACTTC
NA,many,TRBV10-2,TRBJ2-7,CASSFSGPRYEQYF,TGCGCCAGCAGTTTTTCCGGGCCCCGATACGAGCAGTACTTC
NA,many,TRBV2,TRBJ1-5,CASKKFGSADQPQHF,TGTGCCAGCAAGAAGTTTGGATCGGCTGATCAGCCCCAGCATTTT
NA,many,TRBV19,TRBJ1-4,CASNPGWEEKLFF,TGTGCCAGTAACCCGGGATGGGAAGAAAAACTGTTTTTT
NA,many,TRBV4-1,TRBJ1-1,CASSPGMNTEAFF,TGCGCCAGCAGCCCCGGGATGAACACTGAAGCTTTCTTT
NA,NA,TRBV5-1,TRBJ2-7,CASSPASRSRGYEQYF,TGCGCCAGCAGCCCCGCCTCACGTTCCCGGGGCTACGAGCAGTACTTC
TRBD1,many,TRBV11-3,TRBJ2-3,CASSRGQDFTDTQYF,TGTGCCAGCAGCAGAGGACAGGACTTCACAGATACGCAGTATTTT
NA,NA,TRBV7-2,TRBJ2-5,CASRNPGTGGRETQYF,TGTGCCAGCAGGAACCCCGGGACCGGGGGTCGAGAGACCCAGTACTTC
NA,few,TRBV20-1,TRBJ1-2,CSAGDFNYGYTF,TGCAGTGCAGGGGACTTTAACTATGGCTACACCTTC
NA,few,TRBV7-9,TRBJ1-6,CASSLSESPLHF,TGTGCCAGCAGCTTATCAGAATCACCCCTCCACTTT
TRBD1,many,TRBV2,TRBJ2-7,CASSEETGVEQYF,TGTGCCAGCAGTGAAGAGACAGGGGTCGAGCAGTACTTC
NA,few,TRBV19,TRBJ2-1,CASKLETGYNEQFF,TGTGCCAGTAAACTCGAAACGGGTTACAATGAGCAGTTCTTC
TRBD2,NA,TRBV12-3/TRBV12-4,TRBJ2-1,CASTPSGRGPPYNEQFF,TGTGCCAGCACGCCAAGCGGGAGGGGGCCCCCCTACAATGAGCAGTTCTTC
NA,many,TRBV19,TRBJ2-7,CASSAIGDGRNSYEQYF,TGTGCCAGTAGTGCAATCGGGGACGGCAGGAACTCCTACGAGCAGTACTTC
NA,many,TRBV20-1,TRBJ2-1,CSTPLGNEQFF,TGCAGTACCCCACTGGGGAATGAGCAGTTCTTC
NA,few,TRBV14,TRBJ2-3,CASSQRYTDTQYF,TGTGCCAGCAGCCAACGATACACAGATACGCAGTATTTT
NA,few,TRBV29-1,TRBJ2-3,CSAGVRISTDTQYF,TGCAGCGCCGGGGTCCGGATTAGCACAGATACGCAGTATTTT